These T cell receptor beta chains were read from a single sample in a study of vaccination and CD4 T cells after COVID-19. TCRdb called the PCR reads again in MiXCR, with one record for every CDR3 protein. Of several thousand distinct CDR3 sequences in the sample, 56% were seen once. For these TCRs, the target antigens are not known. What was sequenced was CD4+ T cells from blood, cultured in vitro. These receptor sequences come from a human donor who had recovered from COVID-19. The CDR3 runs from the conserved cysteine through the conserved F or W. Fields, in order: clone size, V gene, D gene, J gene, CDR3 DNA, CDR3 protein. The D gene is left open where the match is weak. Only part of the rows carry a size: once, few, many, or a class if the clone is expanded.

.	TRBV5-1	TRBD2	TRBJ2-1	TGCGCCAGCAGCCCGGGACTAGCGGGAGTAAATGAGCAGTTCTTC	CASSPGLAGVNEQFF
few	TRBV12-3/TRBV12-4	.	TRBJ1-2	TGTGCCAGCAGTTTACCCCGGGACATACACTATGGCTACACCTTC	CASSLPRDIHYGYTF
few	TRBV20-1	.	TRBJ2-5	TGCAGTGCTAGAGATCTGAAAACAGGACTGGGGGAGACCCAGTACTTC	CSARDLKTGLGETQYF
.	TRBV7-9	.	TRBJ1-2	TGTGCCAGCAGCTTAGTTTCCCGGGACAACAACTATGGCTACACCTTC	CASSLVSRDNNYGYTF
.	TRBV27	TRBD1	TRBJ1-2	TGTGCCAGCAGCATACAGGGGGATTGGGGCTATGGCTACACCTTC	CASSIQGDWGYGYTF
.	TRBV20-1	.	TRBJ2-5	TGCAGTGCTAATCGAATACAGGGAGAAGAGACCCAGTACTTC	CSANRIQGEETQYF
few	TRBV28	.	TRBJ2-2	TGTGCCAGCAGTTTCCACAGTAAGAACACCGGGGAGCTGTTTTTT	CASSFHSKNTGELFF
.	TRBV9	.	TRBJ2-3	TGTGCCAGCAGCGAAGATTCGAGACGGAGGAGCACAGATACGCAGTATTTT	CASSEDSRRRSTDTQYF
once	TRBV6-1	.	TRBJ1-4	TGTGCCAGCAGTGAAGGGACAGTTGCAGAAAAACTGTTTTTT	CASSEGTVAEKLFF
.	TRBV21-1	.	TRBJ1-5	TGTGCCAGCAGCCAACGGACTAAACAGGGAGCAGCCAATCAGCCCCAGCATTTT	CASSQRTKQGAANQPQHF
few	TRBV4-2	TRBD1	TRBJ1-1	TGTGCCAGCAGCCAAGAAGGGGACAGGGGGCCCCGGGCTTTCTTT	CASSQEGDRGPRAFF
few	TRBV20-1	.	TRBJ2-3	TGCAGTGCTCGTGCGGGGATGGGCACAGATACGCAGTATTTT	CSARAGMGTDTQYF
few	TRBV7-2	TRBD1	TRBJ2-2	TGTGCCAGCAGCCCGCGGACAGGGTCCACCGGGGAGCTGTTTTTT	CASSPRTGSTGELFF
.	TRBV6-2/TRBV6-3	TRBD2	TRBJ2-3	TGTGCCAGCCGGACTAGCGGGGGGGCAGGGGATACGCAGTATTTT	CASRTSGGAGDTQYF
.	TRBV15	TRBD1	TRBJ2-5	TGTGCCACCAGCAGAGATGTAGGACAGGGCCGAGAGACCCAGTACTTC	CATSRDVGQGRETQYF
.	TRBV19	TRBD1	TRBJ2-1	TGTGCCAGTAGTATTCGGGGACAGGGGGCTATTAACGCCTACAATGAGCAGTTCTTC	CASSIRGQGAINAYNEQFF
once	TRBV5-1	.	TRBJ2-5	TGCGCCAGCAGCTTAGGGATACAAGAGACCCAGTACTTC	CASSLGIQETQYF
.	TRBV29-1	.	TRBJ2-6	TGCAGCGTTGAAGACAGGGCCCTCTTCTCTGGGGCCAACGTCCTGACTTTC	CSVEDRALFSGANVLTF
.	TRBV20-1	.	TRBJ2-7	TGCAGTGCTAACCCGAGGGGTGGCTCCTACGAGCAGTACTTC	CSANPRGGSYEQYF
.	TRBV11-2	.	TRBJ2-5	TGTGCCAGCAGCTTTCTCCGGGACGGAGAATCGACCCAGTACTTC	CASSFLRDGESTQYF
few	TRBV20-1	TRBD1	TRBJ1-5	TGCAGTGCTCCCGGGACAGGGGTTGGCAATCAGCCCCAGCATTTT	CSAPGTGVGNQPQHF
.	TRBV20-1	TRBD1	TRBJ2-5	TGCAGTGCTAGGGACAGGGGGATGGAGACCCAGTACTTC	CSARDRGMETQYF
.	TRBV11-3	TRBD1	TRBJ1-6	TGTGCCAGCAGAACAGGGGATGCTAATTCACCCCTCCACTTT	CASRTGDANSPLHF
.	TRBV6-2/TRBV6-3	.	TRBJ1-1	TGTGCCAGCAGTTACAGGGTGGGAACTGAAGCTTTCTTT	CASSYRVGTEAFF
few	TRBV20-1	.	TRBJ2-3	TGCAGTGCCCGGAACACAGATACGCAGTATTTT	CSARNTDTQYF
.	TRBV7-9	.	TRBJ1-4	TGTGCCAGCAGCTCCCCCAGGGCGGGTAGTGAAAAACTGTTTTTT	CASSSPRAGSEKLFF